The clone carrying this T cell receptor beta chain turned up a few times. The data derive from a study of blood T cell repertoires in COVID-19. Measured with immunoSEQ multiplex PCR; TCRdb has only the in-frame clones, and not every one. The table lists under 60,000 clones, 82% of them singletons. The J segment lost 5 bases and the V segment lost 4 bases, leaving 3 bases of the junction unmatched. This CDR3 contains 14 residues. Germline values: CDR1 SGHTA, CDR2 FQGNSA. The sequence was obtained from a man aged 40-50 years with acute or convalescent COVID-19. The specimen was peripheral blood. The chain employs TRBV7-2 and TRBJ1-2, with 11 bases matching TRBD1. CDR3 region: CASSSGTGGYGYTF. The DNA for the CDR3 is TGTGCCAGCAGCTCCGGGACAGGGGGGTATGGCTACACCTTC.